This T cell receptor (beta chain) was recorded in a study of response to subunit inactivated influenza vaccine. Study-wide points: Researchers suggested that each seasonal influenza vaccination recruits few new T cells.

Germline assignment: CDR1 DFQATT and CDR2 SNEGSKA (reference sequence). J was trimmed by 2 bases and V by 6 bases; bases with no gene match: 10. This CDR3 region has 15 residues. TCRdb analysed the RT-PCR reads with MiXCR anew, one entry per CDR3 protein. In the table there are about 520,000 distinct CDR3 sequences, approximately 7.3% of which are singletons. In this sample, this clonotype turned up a few times. Its specificity is not known. The sample in question was PBMCs from blood, obtained about 23 months after vaccination. This clonotype was obtained from a man aged 50 to 75 who received an inactivated influenza vaccine. This chain links TRBV20-1 with TRBJ2-3, with 8 bases matching TRBD2. CDR3 region: CSATRGGSYTDTQYF. CDR3 DNA: TGCAGTGCGACCCGGGGGGGGAGCTACACAGATACGCAGTATTTT.